Listed here is a single T cell receptor beta chain. Its target is not known. This record belongs to a study of T cell responses to AZD1222 COVID-19 vaccine. In the study overall: Pooling was applied to second doses at about 4 or about 12 weeks. Regarding the study as a whole: Seropositive at baseline were only 5 or 6 AZD1222 recipients.

The germline gives CDR1 LGHNA, CDR2 YSLEER. This CDR3 is 19 amino acids long. V was cut by 0 bases and J by 8 bases, with 26 bases left in between. The repertoire was sequenced with immunoSEQ multiplex PCR; TCRdb's copy has only in-frame clones and lacks some. The sample holds roughly 100,000 clones, 88% seen once. The TCR sequence derives from an adult in good health. V gene TRBV4-3 combines with J gene TRBJ2-1, with D perhaps TRBD2 (5 bases). The specimen comprised peripheral blood, sampled on day 0 of AZD1222 vaccination. In DNA form, the CDR3 reads TGCGCCAGCAGCCAAGATTTGGTGACGGGAACCGTTGGACGCGATGAGCAGTTCTTC. Its translation is CASSQDLVTGTVGRDEQFF.